This T cell receptor (beta chain) derives from a study of cytomegalovirus exposure and HLA in healthy donors. This CDR3 is built from 15 residues. The V end was cut by 3 bases, the J end by 6 bases, with 16 bases between. The V gene's germline CDR1 is LNHDA and CDR2 SQIVND (reference sequence). This clone was detected a few times. The PCR contained 60 Vbeta and 13 Jbeta primers. The assay was immunoSEQ multiplex PCR, and TCRdb's table has in-frame clones only and misses some. The data show some 65,000 clones, with 75% seen just once and approximately 20% held by the top ten. V is TRBV19 and J is TRBJ2-3, with a weak D call TRBD1 (5 bases). This receptor was identified in a woman aged 40 to 49 in good health and CMV-seropositive. The sample was PBMCs. The CDR3 protein is CASSISGSAEDTQYF. DNA for the CDR3: TGTGCCAGTAGTATCTCAGGGTCTGCGGAGGATACGCAGTATTTT.